This T cell receptor beta chain stems from a study of blood T cell repertoires in COVID-19. Whole-study context: The United States, Italy and Spain provided the acute and convalescent COVID-19 samples. Sample material is recorded as cDNA or gDNA derived from T cells, B-cell-depleted T cells, or PBMCs.

The trim removed 4 bases at V and 7 bases at J, leaving 9 bases unmatched. Germline V gene lookup returns CDR1 SGHTA and CDR2 FQGTGA. CDR3 length equals 15 residues. Authors' data handling: Reference gene primer amplification gave nucleated cell count estimates. The repertoire was sequenced with immunoSEQ multiplex PCR; TCRdb's copy has only in-frame clones and lacks some. For V, J and clone size, that table is used; D and trimming come from the DNA. The sample holds roughly 150,000 clones, 79% seen once. The J gene is TRBJ2-3, the V gene TRBV7-3, with TRBD2 matching 9 bases. The specimen sequenced was peripheral blood. The TCR comes from a man aged 45-65 years with active or convalescent COVID-19. The CDR3 DNA sequence: TGTGCCAGCAGCTCTCAGGCGGGAGGGCCAAATACGCAGTATTTT. This codes for CASSSQAGGPNTQYF. The full variable domain, in which reference TRBV7-3 and TRBJ2-3 provide the parts outside the CDR3, is GAGVSQTPSNKVTEKGKYVELRCDPISGHTALYWYRQSLGQGPEFLIYFQGTGAADDSGLPNDRFFAVRPEGSVSTLKIQRTERGDSAVYLCASSSQAGGPNTQYFGPGTRLTVL.